Sequencing of this T cell receptor (beta chain) was carried out in a study of cytomegalovirus exposure and HLA in healthy donors. The study, taken as a whole, reports: The authors enumerated around 150 TCR beta chains as linked to cytomegalovirus. As a later analysis showed, a missense DCLRE1C variant was linked to trimming of TCR beta V- and J-genes.

There are 11 residues in the CDR3. Trimming took off 7 bases at V and 2 bases at J, with 6 bases between the two ends. Germline V gene sequence: CDR1 SGHKS, CDR2 YYEKEE (reference sequence). The PCR made use of 60 Vbeta and 13 Jbeta primers. Per the authors' pipeline: Unique TCR beta chains totaled some 81 million in a later count, with approximately 11 million of them shared. Clones were read by immunoSEQ multiplex PCR, and TCRdb kept only the in-frame ones, dropping some. V and J calls plus clone size are reproduced from that table; the DNA served to infer D and trimming. The sample lists 200,000 to 250,000 clones; just over 75% were seen once. For this clone: Its antigen remains unidentified.

The chain uses TRBV5-5 and TRBJ1-2; unclear D gene. This clonotype was sampled from a man aged 18 to 29 in good health and CMV-seronegative. Sequencing was done on a sample of PBMCs. The CDR3 sequence is CASALNYGYTF. DNA of the CDR3: TGTGCCAGCGCTCTAAACTATGGCTACACCTTC.